This T cell receptor beta chain emerged from a study of CD8 T cells in Susac syndrome. An amount of RNA that ranged from about 0.45 to 1 ug was reverse transcribed with random hexamers. Each CDR3 protein gets one entry after TCRdb re-called the immunoSEQ multiplex PCR reads with MiXCR. The sample lists 120,000 to 150,000 distinct CDR3 sequences, over 85% occurring once. The CDR3 has 14 amino acids. Germline CDR1 MDHEN, CDR2 SYDVKM. Trimming left V 3 bases short and J 0 bases short, with 6 bases between. CD8+ and CD4+ T cells from blood underwent TCR beta sequencing. Material for sequencing was CD8+ T cells from PBMCs. This TCR came from a human donor in good health. This chain connects TRBV28 to TRBJ1-5; D uncertain. CDR3 bases: TGTGCCAGCAGTTTTGGGGATAGCAATCAGCCCCAGCATTTT. Amino acids: CASSFGDSNQPQHF.